The clone carrying this T cell receptor (beta chain) came up a few times. Trimming at V came to 2 bases and at J to 6 bases, leaving 4 bases not matched to a gene. Germline CDR1 and CDR2: MNHEY and SVGAGI. CDR3 size: 15 residues. The data are from a study of T cells in Graves' hyperthyroidism and ophthalmopathy. Amplified TCR beta CDR3 regions came from RNA transcripts. TCR CDR3 regions were first amplified by RT-PCR with HTBI primers. From the multiplex PCR reads, TCRdb called clonotypes with MiXCR, one entry per CDR3 protein. The sample contains around 690,000 distinct CDR3 sequences, roughly 17% of which appear only once.

This TCR derives from a middle-aged man with Graves' hyperthyroidism. The sequenced material came from blood. The chain recombines TRBV6-5 with TRBJ1-6; 7 bases map to TRBD1. CDR3: CASSYHGTANSPLHF. Written as DNA, the CDR3 is TGTGCCAGCAGTTACCACGGGACAGCTAATTCACCCCTCCACTTT.